The 22 T cell receptor beta chains reported below all come from one sample, sequenced in a study of cytomegalovirus exposure and HLA in healthy donors. Repertoires were generated with immunoSEQ multiplex PCR, while TCRdb's copy carries only in-frame clones and drops some. The profile shows roughly 100,000 clones, less than 95% of them singletons. Sequencing was performed on PBMCs. These receptors were taken from a woman aged 18-29 years in good health and CMV-seronegative.

The rearrangement joins TRBV9 to TRBJ1-3, with D possibly matching TRBD1 (5 bases). The CDR3 runs to 14 residues. Germline V gene lookup returns CDR1 SGDLS and CDR2 YYNGEE. Trimming cost V 0 bases and J 8 bases, with 12 bases left between them. The CDR3 DNA follows: TGTGCCAGCAGCGTAGGGGGCAGTACGGACACCATATATTTT. The encoded protein is CASSVGGSTDTIYF.

This sequence joins TRBV4-1 and TRBJ1-2; D may be TRBD1 (5 bases). This CDR3 spans 16 amino acids. V dropped 3 bases and J dropped 4 bases, with 18 bases sitting between them. Per the germline V gene, CDR1 is MGHRA and CDR2 is YSYEKL. CDR3 nucleotide sequence: TGCGCCAGCAGCCATGAGCAGGACACCCTGATCTATGGCTACACCTTC. Its translation: CASSHEQDTLIYGYTF.

V is TRBV4-1 and J is TRBJ2-1; 13 nucleotides align to TRBD2. The V segment lost 3 bases and the J segment 2 bases; nucleotides outside the gene matches: 7. Germline lookup yields CDR1 MGHRA and CDR2 YSYEKL. The CDR3 length is 18 residues. CDR3 in amino acids: CASSQNRLAGGTYNEQFF. CDR3 nucleotide sequence: TGCGCCAGCAGCCAGAACCGACTAGCGGGAGGAACCTACAATGAGCAGTTCTTC.

This clone was counted between two and nine times. The chain uses TRBV25-1 and TRBJ2-1; 9 positions match TRBD2. Germline values: CDR1 MGHDK, CDR2 SYGVNS. With 5 bases clipped from V and 2 bases from J, the junction kept 10 bases outside the gene matches. This CDR3 region has 17 residues. The CDR3: CASSRLSSGAAYNEQFF. The CDR3 nucleotides are TGTGCCAGCAGTAGGTTGTCTAGCGGGGCCGCCTACAATGAGCAGTTCTTC.

The chain has TRBV29-1 and TRBJ2-5, with D tentatively TRBD2 (6 bases). Trimming took off 2 bases at V and 7 bases at J, with 20 bases between the two ends. In germline, CDR1 is SQVTM, CDR2 ANQGSEA. The CDR3 is made up of 15 amino acids. The CDR3 DNA reads as TGCAGCGTTGAACCCCCCTGGGACTGGAGGGTGACCCAGTACTTC. Protein sequence: CSVEPPWDWRVTQYF.

The genes are TRBV27 and TRBJ2-1; a weak D match, TRBD1 (6 bases). Trimming shortened V by 1 base and J by 7 bases, and 8 bases separated the two germline ends. The CDR3 is 13 amino acids. Germline lookup yields CDR1 MNHEY and CDR2 SMNVEV (reference sequence). The CDR3 loop is CASSLFRGNEQFF. CDR3 bases: TGTGCCAGCAGTTTATTCAGGGGAAATGAGCAGTTCTTC.

The chain links TRBV18 to TRBJ1-6, with 12 positions matching TRBD1. Germline CDR1 KGHSH, CDR2 LQKENI. Trimming took 3 bases from V and 3 from J; bases not matched to a gene: 6. CDR3 length: 18 residues. CDR3 residues: CASSPPGTGGLYNSPLHF. The CDR3 DNA reads as TGTGCCAGCTCACCTCCCGGGACAGGGGGCCTCTATAATTCACCCCTCCACTTT.

This chain links TRBV2 with TRBJ2-2, with unresolved D. The germline CDR1 and CDR2 sequences are SNHLY and FYNNEI. The CDR3 extends over 14 amino acids. V was trimmed by 1 base and J by 2 bases, leaving 5 bases between them. CDR3 in amino acids: CASSEEINTGELFF. CDR3 DNA: TGTGCCAGCAGTGAAGAAATAAACACCGGGGAGCTGTTTTTT.

The chain uses TRBV4-1 and TRBJ1-2; the match to TRBD1 covers 9 bases. Germline CDR1 and CDR2: MGHRA and YSYEKL. Losses at the gene ends were 4 bases for V and 8 bases for J; bases not matched to a gene: 14. The CDR3 loop spans 16 amino acids. The DNA for the CDR3 is TGCGCCAGCAGCCCTAGCGCTGGACAGGGGTTTGGAGGCTACACCTTC. Translating gives CASSPSAGQGFGGYTF.

The gene calls are TRBV19 and TRBJ2-7; 7 nucleotides agree with TRBD1. The CDR3 spans 13 residues. V lost 6 bases, J lost 1 base, and 3 bases stayed unmatched. Germline V gene sequence: CDR1 LNHDA, CDR2 SQIVND (reference sequence). CDR3 protein: CASSTDRSYEQYF. CDR3 in DNA: TGTGCCAGTAGCACGGACAGGTCCTACGAGCAGTACTTC.

The V and J genes are TRBV7-9 and TRBJ2-7; a weak D match, TRBD2 (5 bases). The CDR3 loop spans 15 amino acids. Germline V gene data show CDR1 as SEHNR and CDR2 as FQNEAQ (reference sequence). With 5 bases removed from V and 3 bases from J, the gap between germline ends came to 17 bases. The CDR3 DNA reads TGTGCCAGCAGCCATACGACTGGAGGAGGCTACGAGCAGTACTTC. This translates into CASSHTTGGGYEQYF.

DNA for the CDR3: TGTGCCAGTAGTATAGTCGGAGCGAACACTGAAGCTTTCTTT. It codes for CASSIVGANTEAFF. The V call is TRBV19, the J call TRBJ1-1; D remains unclear. This CDR3 is 14 amino acids long. Trimming cost V 1 base and J 1 base, with 7 bases left between them. Germline CDR1 LNHDA, CDR2 SQIVND (reference sequence).

The chain is built from TRBV2 and TRBJ1-5, with D tentatively TRBD1 (5 bases). There are 16 residues in the CDR3. The V gene's germline CDR1 is SNHLY and CDR2 FYNNEI. V lost 4 bases and J 0 bases, leaving 13 bases between the germline ends. CDR3 in amino acids: CASSATEKYSNQPQHF. DNA for the CDR3: TGTGCCAGCAGTGCGACAGAAAAATATAGCAATCAGCCCCAGCATTTT.

The gene calls are TRBV29-1 and TRBJ1-2, with 9 bases identical to TRBD1. Germline lookup yields CDR1 SQVTM and CDR2 ANQGSEA. Trimming took 1 base from V and 2 from J; bases not matched to a gene: 5. This CDR3 contains 15 residues. CDR3 sequence (DNA): TGCAGCGTTGAAGGGGACAGGGACTCCAACTATGGCTACACCTTC. This translates into CSVEGDRDSNYGYTF.

This rearrangement joins TRBV4-3 to TRBJ2-6; TRBD1 matches 7 bases. The germline V gene has CDR1 LGHNA and CDR2 YSLEER. The CDR3 runs to 17 residues. Trimming removed 6 bases from V and 0 bases from J; junction bases left unmatched: 8. The CDR3, as DNA: TGCGCCAGCAGTTTCGCCACAGGGGACTCTGGGGCCAACGTCCTGACTTTC. Translating it yields CASSFATGDSGANVLTF.

This chain joins TRBV18 and TRBJ2-3; 12 bases fit TRBD2. Per germline, CDR1 KGHSH and CDR2 LQKENI. The CDR3 contains 18 residues. V dropped 3 bases and J dropped 5; count of bases not matched to a gene: 12. The CDR3: CASSPTVSSGGALDTQYF. The CDR3 bases are TGTGCCAGCTCACCGACGGTTTCTAGCGGGGGGGCCTTAGATACGCAGTATTTT.

The CDR3 DNA follows: TGCGCCAGCACCGGTCAGGCCGAAGGAGGAAACACCATATATTTT. Translation: CASTGQAEGGNTIYF. V and J are TRBV10-2 and TRBJ1-3; D gene unclear. Trimming stripped 7 bases from V and 4 bases from J, with 17 bases between. This CDR3 comprises 15 residues. Germline CDR1 and CDR2: WSHSY and SAAADI.

The CDR3 spells CASRLGQNYGYTF. The CDR3 region has the DNA TGTGCCAGCAGGCTGGGACAGAACTATGGCTACACCTTC. The chain links TRBV6-5 to TRBJ1-2, with 7 nucleotides matching TRBD1. V lost 6 bases to trimming and J lost 2 bases; unmatched junction nucleotides: 3. The CDR3 covers 13 residues. Germline CDR1 is MNHEY and CDR2 is SVGAGI.

This CDR3 is CASSLDGAGGLTDTQYF. The CDR3 DNA follows: TGCGCCAGCAGCTTGGACGGGGCGGGAGGGCTCACAGATACGCAGTATTTT. V and J are TRBV5-1 and TRBJ2-3, with TRBD2 matching over 9 bases. Germline assignment: CDR1 SGHRS and CDR2 YFSETQ. The CDR3 totals 17 residues. Trimming took 0 bases from V and 2 from J; bases not matched to a gene: 7.

This sequence joins TRBV28 and TRBJ1-3; maybe TRBD1 (5 bases). The CDR3 totals 16 residues. Germline CDR1 is MDHEN and CDR2 is SYDVKM. Trimming removed 4 bases at V and 3 bases at J, with 16 bases between. CDR3 in DNA: TGTGCCAGCAGTTCCAATGGATGGCAGGGTGGAAACACCATATATTTT. Amino acids: CASSSNGWQGGNTIYF.

This chain links TRBV27 with TRBJ1-6; 9 nucleotides match TRBD1. CDR1 MNHEY and CDR2 SMNVEV come from the germline V gene (reference sequence). V was clipped by 6 bases and J by 6 bases; unmatched bases: 6. The CDR3 loop spans 15 amino acids. The CDR3 nucleotides read TGTGCCAGCAGGGCCGCGGGACAGGGTAATTCACCCCTCCACTTT. This codes for CASRAAGQGNSPLHF.

The chain is built from TRBV7-2 and TRBJ1-6, with 9 bases that match TRBD1. The germline V gene encodes CDR1 SGHTA and CDR2 FQGNSA. The CDR3 is 15 amino acids. Trimming at V came to 5 bases and at J to 11 bases, leaving 10 bases not matched to a gene. CDR3 sequence (DNA): TGTGCCAGCAGCACCGGGACAGGGATGGTAACACCCCTCCACTTT. Amino acids: CASSTGTGMVTPLHF. Drawing the rest from reference TRBV7-2 and TRBJ1-6, the complete variable domain is GAGVSQSPSNKVTEKGKDVELRCDPISGHTALYWYRQSLGQGLEFLIYFQGNSAPDKSGLPSDRFSAERTGGSVSTLTIQRTQQEDSAVYLCASSTGTGMVTPLHFGNGTRLTVT.